This is a list of T cell receptor beta chains from one sample in a study of blood T cell repertoires in COVID-19. Sequencing was performed with immunoSEQ multiplex PCR; in TCRdb, only in-frame clones are kept and a portion is missing. The table shows more than 200,000 clones, with 88% occurring only once. Input material: peripheral blood. These TCRs come from a man in his 70s with acute or convalescent COVID-19. The CDR3 runs from the conserved cysteine through the conserved F or W. The D gene is left open where the match is weak. Clone size appears in some rows only: once, few, many, or a class for an expanded clone.

CASAGGGGTDTQYF TGTGCCAGCGCGGGGGGCGGGGGCACAGATACGCAGTATTTT TRBV19 TRBD2 NA TRBJ2-3
CASSHGQGANEQFF TGTGCCAGCAGCCACGGGCAGGGGGCTAATGAGCAGTTCTTC TRBV3-1/TRBV3-2 TRBD1 NA TRBJ2-1
CASSFREGNEQFF TGTGCCAGCAGTTTCAGGGAGGGAAATGAGCAGTTCTTC TRBV27 TRBD2 NA TRBJ2-1
CATSDWQTQYF TGTGCCACCAGTGATTGGCAGACCCAGTACTTC TRBV24-1 NA few TRBJ2-5
CASSPDSAHNEQFF TGTGCCAGCAGCCCCGACTCAGCCCACAATGAGCAGTTCTTC TRBV5-4 NA NA TRBJ2-1
CASSSPGTGATGRAFF TGTGCCAGCAGCTCACCCGGGACAGGGGCCACCGGTCGTGCTTTCTTT TRBV25-1 TRBD1 NA TRBJ1-1
CASSLRDNSYNEQFF TGTGCCAGCAGCTTAAGGGACAACTCCTACAATGAGCAGTTCTTC TRBV7-9 NA once TRBJ2-1
CASSPDRDSSPLHF TGTGCCAGCAGCCCGGACAGGGATAGTTCACCCCTCCACTTT TRBV3-1/TRBV3-2 TRBD1 NA TRBJ1-6
CATSRDPGNQPQHF TGTGCCACCAGCAGAGATCCCGGGAATCAGCCCCAGCATTTT TRBV15 NA NA TRBJ1-5
CASSSQTGAGNTIYF TGTGCCAGCAGCTCCCAGACGGGAGCAGGAAACACCATATATTTT TRBV7-9 NA NA TRBJ1-3
CASSPTPLATDTQYF TGTGCCAGCTCACCGACACCCCTAGCGACAGATACGCAGTATTTT TRBV18 NA NA TRBJ2-3
CASSEMTSVYNEQFF TGTGCCAGCAGTGAAATGACTAGCGTATACAATGAGCAGTTCTTC TRBV6-1 TRBD2 few TRBJ2-1
CASSQFGGRDGYTF TGTGCCAGCAGCCAATTTGGGGGCCGGGATGGCTACACCTTC TRBV3-1/TRBV3-2 NA NA TRBJ1-2